This passage covers 15 T cell receptor beta chains from one sample sequenced in a study of response to subunit inactivated influenza vaccine. One entry per CDR3 protein results from TCRdb running MiXCR on the RT-PCR reads. The sample has 650,000 to 850,000 distinct CDR3 sequences, approximately 15% seen once. The sample was PBMCs from blood, taken roughly 2 weeks before vaccination. The receptors originated from a man aged 45-65 years who received an inactivated influenza vaccine.

This clonotype was seen repeatedly, ten times or more. V usage is TRBV12-3 or TRBV12-4 and J usage is TRBJ1-6, with D perhaps matching TRBD1 (5 bases). The CDR3 totals 14 residues. V gave up 6 bases and J gave up 8 bases, with 14 bases separating them. The CDR3 coding sequence is TGTGCCAGCAGCCCCTGGGGGAATGATTCACCCCTCCACTTT. The encoded protein is CASSPWGNDSPLHF.

This clonotype was seen a handful of times. This chain uses TRBV19 with TRBJ1-2, with D tentatively TRBD1 (5 bases). Trimming took 7 bases from V and 3 from J, leaving 18 bases between them. This CDR3 spans 15 amino acids. Germline loops: CDR1 LNHDA, CDR2 SQIVND (reference sequence). The CDR3 sequence is CASTPMGREDYGYTF. The CDR3 DNA sequence: TGTGCCAGTACCCCAATGGGGCGAGAAGACTATGGCTACACCTTC.

The chain links TRBV4-2 to TRBJ2-2, with 8 nucleotides matching TRBD2. The J segment lost 3 bases and the V segment lost 4 bases, leaving 4 bases of the junction unmatched. The germline CDR1 and CDR2 sequences are LGHNA and YNFKEQ. The CDR3 is made up of 15 amino acids. The CDR3 DNA reads TGTGCCAGCAGCCTAAGCGGGAGTGACACCGGGGAGCTGTTTTTT. It encodes CASSLSGSDTGELFF.

This clonotype was seen at least ten times. The V gene is TRBV29-1, the J gene TRBJ2-7, with 7 positions matching TRBD1. Germline CDR1 is SQVTM and CDR2 is ANQGSEA. The CDR3 is 15 residues long. Germline trimming cut 1 base from V and 2 bases from J; bases unmatched to any gene: 8. CDR3 DNA: TGCAGCGTTGAAGTTGGGCAGGGGGTCCCCTACGAGCAGTACTTC. Encoded protein: CSVEVGQGVPYEQYF.

The CDR3 bases are TGTGCCAGCAGTCTTTCGACGGTGCGATTAGTGAGGGGGAACTATGGCTACACCTTC. Translated: CASSLSTVRLVRGNYGYTF. The chain joins TRBV11-2 to TRBJ1-2; TRBD1 might be the D (6 bases). The CDR3 totals 19 residues. Trimming shortened V by 6 bases and J by 2 bases, and 28 bases separated the two germline ends. Per the germline V gene, CDR1 is SGHAT and CDR2 is FQNNGV.

This clonotype was counted only a few times. V and J are TRBV6-2 or TRBV6-3 and TRBJ2-7; D remains ambiguous. The V gene's germline CDR1 is MNHEY and CDR2 SVGEGT. V was trimmed by 5 bases and J by 5 bases, leaving 16 bases between them. The CDR3 is 14 residues long. This CDR3 reads CASSTPGFRHEQYF. The CDR3 bases are TGTGCCAGCAGTACACCCGGGTTCAGACACGAGCAGTACTTC.

This clonotype came up many times. The V gene is TRBV9, the J gene TRBJ2-2; D unclear. The V gene's germline CDR1 is SGDLS and CDR2 YYNGEE. CDR3 length: 13 amino acids. With 0 bases removed from V and 6 bases from J, the gap between germline ends came to 6 bases. DNA of the CDR3: TGTGCCAGCAGCGTAGAATCGGCCGGGGAGCTGTTTTTT. Its translation is CASSVESAGELFF.

Here the CDR3 reads CASSLAAGNEQYF. The DNA for the CDR3 is TGTGCCAGCAGTTTAGCGGCGGGTAACGAGCAGTACTTC. The chain combines TRBV28 with TRBJ2-7; possible D gene TRBD2, 5 bases. Trimming cost V 2 bases and J 5 bases, with 10 bases left between them. Germline lookup yields CDR1 MDHEN and CDR2 SYDVKM. CDR3 length: 13 amino acids.

A few counts support this clonotype. This rearrangement joins TRBV12-3 or TRBV12-4 to TRBJ1-1, with TRBD1 matching 8 bases. J gave up 5 bases and V 5 bases, and 7 bases lay outside the gene matches. There are 14 residues in the CDR3. The DNA for the CDR3 is TGTGCCAGCAGTGAAACAGGGGGGAGAACTGAAGCTTTCTTT. It is translated as CASSETGGRTEAFF.

The chain links TRBV5-1 to TRBJ2-7; D may be TRBD1 or TRBD2 (5 bases each). This CDR3 is built from 14 residues. Germline-derived CDR1 and CDR2 are SGHRS and YFSETQ. V was clipped by 4 bases and J by 6 bases, with 17 bases between them. As DNA, the CDR3 is TGCGCCAGCAGCCAACCCACAGGAGGTGGCGAGCAGTACTTC. Encoded protein: CASSQPTGGGEQYF.

There are many counts of this clonotype. The chain joins TRBV12-3 or TRBV12-4 to TRBJ2-2; D ambiguous. Trimming pared 5 bases from V and 2 bases from J, leaving 9 bases between. CDR3 length: 14 residues. The CDR3 nucleotides are TGTGCCAGCAGTCCCAACGTCAACACCGGGGAGCTGTTTTTT. Protein: CASSPNVNTGELFF.

The chain links TRBV20-1 to TRBJ2-6; 8 bases align to TRBD1. Trimming took 6 bases from V and 0 from J; bases not matched to a gene: 4. Germline lookup yields CDR1 DFQATT and CDR2 SNEGSKA (reference sequence). The CDR3 has 15 residues. DNA of the CDR3: TGCAGTGCACTCACAGGGGGCTCTGGGGCCAACGTCCTGACTTTC. Its protein product is CSALTGGSGANVLTF.

This clonotype was detected a few times. The DNA of the CDR3 is TGTGCCAGCAGTCCCCAATTGGGGGGCGAGCAGTACTTC. Translation: CASSPQLGGEQYF. The V call is TRBV12-3 or TRBV12-4, the J call TRBJ2-7, with D possibly TRBD2 on 6 matching bases. V was cut by 5 bases and J by 6 bases, with 14 bases left in between. CDR3 size: 13 residues.

This clonotype was found many times. The rearrangement uses TRBV29-1 and TRBJ2-3, with D maybe TRBD2 (6 bases). The CDR3 is 14 amino acids. V was shortened by 7 bases and J by 2 bases, with 16 bases between the two germline ends. CDR1 SQVTM and CDR2 ANQGSEA come from the germline V gene. CDR3 nucleotide sequence: TGCAGCGCCTCTCCGCGACTAGACACAGATACGCAGTATTTT. Translating gives CSASPRLDTDTQYF.

This clonotype was counted only a few times. Since a much larger clone is just one base distant, this may be a read error. The rearrangement links TRBV25-1 to TRBJ2-5; D is undetermined. Trimming pared 4 bases from V and 6 bases from J, leaving 3 bases between. Germline V lookup: CDR1 MGHDK, CDR2 SYGVNS. The CDR3 loop spans 10 amino acids. The CDR3 sequence is CASSGKTQYF. Here the CDR3 DNA reads TGTGCCAGCAGTGGGAAGACCCAGTACTTC.